The 23 T cell receptor beta chains in this list originate from one sample, sequenced in a study of T cells in localized non-small cell lung cancer. TCRdb's table, derived via immunoSEQ multiplex PCR, lists solely in-frame clones and lacks some. The sample has just over 70,000 clones, roughly nine tenths seen once. The starting material was peripheral blood, obtained before any cancer treatment. The receptors originated from a male donor aged 60 or over with stage III squamous cell lung carcinoma.

This chain connects TRBV6-5 to TRBJ1-6, with D perhaps matching TRBD1 (5 bases). From germline, CDR1 is MNHEY and CDR2 SVGAGI. The V end was cut by 0 bases, the J end by 4 bases, with 7 bases between. The CDR3 has 15 amino acids. The DNA of the CDR3 is TGTGCCAGCAGTTACTCGGGGCAGTATAATTCACCCCTCCACTTT. This gives the protein CASSYSGQYNSPLHF.

V usage is TRBV28 and J usage is TRBJ2-3; D call uncertain. Germline lookup yields CDR1 MDHEN and CDR2 SYDVKM. The CDR3 is 14 amino acids. The ends were cut back, 1 base at V and 1 base at J, with 6 bases in the middle. DNA of the CDR3: TGTGCCAGCAGTTTATTGGTAGGCACAGATACGCAGTATTTT. The encoded protein is CASSLLVGTDTQYF.

The rearrangement joins TRBV6-5 to TRBJ2-7, with D hard to call. The V gene lost 6 bases and the J gene lost 6 bases, with 12 bases spanning the gap. CDR1 MNHEY and CDR2 SVGAGI come from the germline V gene. This CDR3 comprises 12 residues. CDR3 DNA sequence: TGTGCCAGCAGAAGCCGGCCCGGCGAGCAGTACTTC. It translates to CASRSRPGEQYF.

The rearrangement uses TRBV6-1 and TRBJ2-7, with D maybe TRBD1 (6 bases). CDR1 is MNHNS, CDR2 SASEGT, per germline. The CDR3 sequence is 13 residues long. Deletions cut 4 bases from V and 2 bases from J, with 9 bases between. For the CDR3, the DNA is TGTGCCAGCAGTGTGACAGGTACCTACGAGCAGTACTTC. Translated, it gives CASSVTGTYEQYF.

CDR3 region: CASSSWGAEETQYF. The CDR3 DNA is TGTGCCAGCAGCAGCTGGGGGGCTGAGGAGACCCAGTACTTC. The rearrangement uses TRBV7-6 and TRBJ2-5, with D perhaps being TRBD1 or TRBD2 (6 bases each). V lost 5 bases to trimming and J lost 5 bases, with 15 bases between them. The CDR3 consists of 14 residues. CDR1 and CDR2 from the germline V gene are SGHVS and FNYEAQ. The complete variable domain, with remaining parts taken from reference TRBV7-6 and TRBJ2-5, reads GAGVSQSPRYKVTKRGQDVALRCDPISGHVSLYWYRQALGQGPEFLTYFNYEAQQDKSGLPNDRFSAERPEGSISTLTIQRTEQRDSAMYRCASSSWGAEETQYFGPGTRLLVL.

The chain couples TRBV29-1 to TRBJ1-1, with 8 nucleotides matching TRBD1. Per germline, CDR1 SQVTM and CDR2 ANQGSEA. The ends lost 4 bases at V and 10 bases at J; junction bases unmatched: 11. The CDR3 totals 13 residues. CDR3 protein: CSVGQTGAHPAFF. DNA of the CDR3: TGCAGCGTTGGGCAGACAGGGGCCCACCCAGCTTTCTTT.

The V and J genes are TRBV5-1 and TRBJ1-4; 11 bases line up with TRBD1. The germline gives CDR1 SGHRS, CDR2 YFSETQ. V trimming: 3 bases; J trimming: 6 bases; junction bases outside the gene matches: 4. The CDR3 extends over 15 amino acids. This chain's CDR3 is CASSSDRGPDEKLFF. In DNA, the CDR3 is TGCGCCAGCAGCTCGGACAGGGGGCCAGATGAAAAACTGTTTTTT.

V and J are TRBV5-6 and TRBJ1-6; D call uncertain. The germline gives CDR1 SGHDT, CDR2 YYEEEE. This CDR3 has 13 amino acids. Between the trimmed V and J ends, which lost 5 bases and 5 bases, there was a span of 8 bases. The CDR3 nucleotides are TGTGCCAGCAGAAGAAGAGATAATTCACCCCTCCACTTT. This translates into CASRRRDNSPLHF.

The CDR3 coding sequence is TGTGCCAGCAGCCCCCCGAACAGGGCCAACTATGGCTACACCTTC. Its protein product is CASSPPNRANYGYTF. The chain combines TRBV11-2 with TRBJ1-2; D might be TRBD1 (6 bases). This CDR3 is built from 15 residues. With 5 bases removed from V and 2 bases from J, the gap between germline ends came to 15 bases. CDR1 is SGHAT, CDR2 FQNNGV, per germline.

This sequence joins TRBV4-1 and TRBJ1-2, with 7 nucleotides matching TRBD1. Looked up from germline, CDR1 is MGHRA and CDR2 is YSYEKL. After removal of 4 bases from V and 4 bases from J, the junction contained 9 bases not matched to a gene. The CDR3 has 15 residues. The CDR3 sequence is CASSRGQSGLYGYTF. The DNA for the CDR3 is TGCGCCAGCAGCCGGGGACAGTCGGGACTCTATGGCTACACCTTC.

The gene calls are TRBV19 and TRBJ1-1; possibly TRBD1 for D (5 bases). Trimming shortened V by 6 bases and J by 1 base, and 21 bases separated the two germline ends. From germline, CDR1 is LNHDA and CDR2 SQIVND (reference sequence). This CDR3 comprises 17 residues. The CDR3 nucleotides are TGTGCCAGTAGCACCATCAACAGGCGGATATGGAACACTGAAGCTTTCTTT. Amino acid sequence: CASSTINRRIWNTEAFF.

The rearrangement links TRBV4-2 to TRBJ2-3; unclear D gene. V gave up 3 bases and J gave up 6 bases, with 13 bases separating them. CDR1 and CDR2 (germline): LGHNA, YNFKEQ. The CDR3 extends over 14 amino acids. The CDR3 loop reads CASSHNLQTDTQYF. The CDR3 DNA reads as TGTGCCAGCAGCCATAACCTTCAAACGGATACGCAGTATTTT.

This clone showed up just a few times. CDR3: CAISRTGGNTEAFF. The CDR3 nucleotides are TGTGCCATCAGCCGAACAGGGGGAAACACTGAAGCTTTCTTT. J is TRBJ1-1 and V is TRBV10-3; 8 nucleotides line up with TRBD1. The V segment lost 6 bases and the J segment 2 bases; nucleotides outside the gene matches: 5. Germline CDR1 and CDR2: ENHRY and SYGVKD. The CDR3 sequence is 14 residues long.

The sample holds one count of this clone. The V call is TRBV2, the J call TRBJ1-1; D is undetermined. CDR3 size: 14 residues. The germline V and J ends were trimmed by 7 bases and 2 bases, with 14 bases remaining between them. CDR1 and CDR2 from the germline V gene are SNHLY and FYNNEI. This CDR3 reads CASTRTASNTEAFF. The CDR3 DNA reads TGTGCCAGCACCCGGACGGCCTCAAACACTGAAGCTTTCTTT.

This chain links TRBV7-9 with TRBJ2-7, with D perhaps matching TRBD2 (5 bases). The CDR3 covers 17 residues. The V gene's germline CDR1 is SEHNR and CDR2 FQNEAQ (reference sequence). V was shortened by 4 bases and J by 2 bases, with 21 bases between the two germline ends. This CDR3 reads CASSSDSDIHATYEQYV. The CDR3 DNA follows: TGTGCCAGCAGCTCGGACTCCGATATACATGCGACCTACGAGCAGTACGTC.

The chain recombines TRBV7-8 with TRBJ1-2, with 8 nucleotides matching TRBD1. Looked up from germline, CDR1 is SGHVS and CDR2 is FQNEAQ. Trimming took 10 bases from V and 1 from J; bases not matched to a gene: 8. The length of the CDR3 is 14 residues. The DNA of the CDR3 is TGTGCCACCTCACCCGACAGGGGTAACTATGGCTACACCTTC. Translating gives CATSPDRGNYGYTF. Variable domain in full (rest from reference TRBV7-8 and TRBJ1-2): GAGVSQSPRYKVAKRGQDVALRCDPISGHVSLFWYQQALGQGPEFLTYFQNEAQLDKSGLPSDRFFAERPEGSVSTLKIQRTQQEDSAVYLCATSPDRGNYGYTFGSGTRLTVV.

This clone is judged medium-sized. The V and J genes are TRBV7-9 and TRBJ2-5; the D is unclear. The CDR3 has 13 residues. CDR1 SEHNR and CDR2 FQNEAQ come from the germline V gene (reference sequence). The V and J ends lost 4 bases and 5 bases respectively, with 11 bases between them. CDR3 loop: CASSSAGSETQYF. The CDR3 bases are TGTGCCAGCAGCTCCGCAGGTTCGGAGACCCAGTACTTC.

The chain uses TRBV18 and TRBJ2-1; D ambiguous. Germline V gives CDR1 KGHSH, CDR2 LQKENI. The CDR3 is 15 amino acids. Trimming pared 3 bases from V and 3 bases from J, leaving 12 bases between. CDR3: CASSPSSALYNEQFF. The CDR3 DNA sequence: TGTGCCAGCTCACCCTCCAGCGCTCTCTACAATGAGCAGTTCTTC.

In this sample, this clone turned up a few times. The rearrangement links TRBV7-2 to TRBJ1-6, with 9 bases identical to TRBD1. The CDR3 is made up of 13 amino acids. Germline V gene sequence: CDR1 SGHTA, CDR2 FQGNSA. The junction had 2 bases not matched to a gene; V was cut back by 7 bases and J by 7 bases. CDR3 coding DNA: TGTGCCAGCAACGGACAGGGGAATTCACCCCTCCACTTT. Protein product: CASNGQGNSPLHF. Combining the CDR3 with reference TRBV7-2 and TRBJ1-6 gives the whole variable domain GAGVSQSPSNKVTEKGKDVELRCDPISGHTALYWYRQSLGQGLEFLIYFQGNSAPDKSGLPSDRFSAERTGGSVSTLTIQRTQQEDSAVYLCASNGQGNSPLHFGNGTRLTVT.

J is TRBJ2-3 and V is TRBV6-6; 9 bases align to TRBD1. Losses at the gene ends were 2 bases for V and 3 bases for J; bases not matched to a gene: 6. CDR3 size: 16 residues. Germline CDR1 reads MNHNY; CDR2 reads SVGAGI (reference sequence). The DNA for the CDR3 is TGTGCCAGCAGTTACCACAGGGGGCTTGCAACAGATACGCAGTATTTT. It translates to CASSYHRGLATDTQYF.

CDR3 amino acids: CASSFNIQYF. CDR3 DNA: TGTGCCAGCAGCTTCAACATTCAGTACTTC. V and J are TRBV11-2 and TRBJ2-4, with no clear D. The germline gives CDR1 SGHAT, CDR2 FQNNGV. V was clipped by 3 bases and J by 7 bases, with 1 base between them. CDR3 length equals 10 residues.

CDR3 protein: CASSWRGTETQYF. CDR3 nucleotide sequence: TGCGCCAGCAGCTGGCGGGGGACGGAGACCCAGTACTTC. The chain uses TRBV5-1 and TRBJ2-5; 7 positions agree with TRBD2. With V trimmed by 3 bases and J by 5 bases, 4 bases remained unmatched. This CDR3 contains 13 residues. The germline gives CDR1 SGHRS, CDR2 YFSETQ.

This clone was found once. The gene calls are TRBV10-3 and TRBJ1-2; 8 bases are shared with TRBD1. The trim removed 8 bases at V and 4 bases at J, leaving 6 bases unmatched. The CDR3 spans 13 residues. The germline V gene encodes CDR1 ENHRY and CDR2 SYGVKD. The DNA of the CDR3 is TGTGCCATCGGTCCGGACAGGGCCTATGGCTACACCTTC. The encoded protein is CAIGPDRAYGYTF.